One and the same sample provided the 30 T cell receptor beta chains below, sequenced in a study of T cells after yellow fever vaccination. TCRdb used MiXCR to reprocess the 5' RACE reads, holding one entry per CDR3 protein. The table shows 250,000 or so distinct CDR3 sequences, with approximately 3.5% occurring only once. This sample comprised PBMCs, obtained 15 days after the yellow fever booster vaccination. Receptors originate from a man in his late teens or twenties who received the YFV17D yellow fever vaccine.

This clonotype has only a few counts. The chain joins TRBV5-1 to TRBJ2-2; 9 bases are shared with TRBD1. The germline V gene encodes CDR1 SGHRS and CDR2 YFSETQ. Trimming removed 4 bases from V and 2 bases from J; junction bases left unmatched: 15. The CDR3 length is 19 residues. This CDR3 is CASSKTGGAFGDNTGELFF. In nucleotides, the CDR3 is TGCGCCAGCAGCAAAACAGGGGGCGCCTTTGGCGACAACACCGGGGAGCTGTTTTTT. The full variable domain, rest sourced from reference TRBV5-1 and TRBJ2-2, is KAGVTQTPRYLIKTRGQQVTLSCSPISGHRSVSWYQQTPGQGLQFLFEYFSETQRNKGNFPGRFSGRQFSNSRSEMNVSTLELGDSALYLCASSKTGGAFGDNTGELFFGEGSRLTVL.

At least ten counts were recorded for this clonotype. The V and J genes are TRBV29-1 and TRBJ2-5; TRBD1 might be the D (7 bases). With 1 base removed from V and 3 bases from J, the gap between germline ends came to 18 bases. The CDR3 is 16 residues long. Germline CDR1 reads SQVTM; CDR2 reads ANQGSEA. The CDR3 loop reads CSVEGLTGRPEETQYF. Here the CDR3 DNA reads TGCAGCGTTGAAGGCTTGACAGGGAGGCCTGAAGAGACCCAGTACTTC.

This clonotype was found many times. The rearrangement joins TRBV5-5 to TRBJ2-7, with D tentatively TRBD2 (6 bases). Trimming stripped 4 bases from V and 4 bases from J, with 18 bases between. The CDR3 runs to 15 residues. The germline V gene encodes CDR1 SGHKS and CDR2 YYEKEE (reference sequence). In DNA, the CDR3 is TGTGCCAGCAGCCATGGAGGGATGTCGGGGTACGAGCAGTACGTC. As protein: CASSHGGMSGYEQYV.

This clonotype was recorded many times. The V call is TRBV12-3 or TRBV12-4, the J call TRBJ2-7; tentatively, D is TRBD2 (6 bases). This CDR3 has 17 amino acids. The ends were cut back, 3 bases at V and 2 bases at J, with 20 bases in the middle. This CDR3 reads CASSFGGSGSSTYEQYF. CDR3 nucleotides: TGTGCCAGCAGTTTTGGGGGGTCTGGATCGTCGACCTACGAGCAGTACTTC.

This clonotype was recorded at least ten times. V usage is TRBV7-2 and J usage is TRBJ2-7; 9 bases are shared with TRBD1. The germline V gene has CDR1 SGHTA and CDR2 FQGNSA. The CDR3 contains 15 residues. The J segment lost 6 bases and the V segment lost 5 bases, leaving 11 bases of the junction unmatched. This chain's CDR3 is CASSNGQGRFSEQYV. CDR3 coding DNA: TGTGCCAGCAGCAACGGACAGGGGCGGTTCAGCGAGCAGTACGTC.

This clonotype appeared many times. V and J are TRBV6-2 or TRBV6-3 and TRBJ1-1; D call uncertain. Per germline, CDR1 MNHEY and CDR2 SVGEGT. The CDR3 covers 14 residues. V was shortened by 2 bases and J by 0 bases, with 7 bases between the two germline ends. CDR3 bases: TGTGCCAGCAGTTACGTACGGGTGAACACTGAAGCTTTCTTT. This gives the protein CASSYVRVNTEAFF.

In its sample, this clonotype was seen many times. V usage is TRBV4-3 and J usage is TRBJ2-5; 10 bases match TRBD2. The CDR3 length is 16 residues. J gave up 0 bases and V 4 bases, and 5 bases lay outside the gene matches. The germline V gene encodes CDR1 LGHNA and CDR2 YSLEER. The CDR3 spells CASSRLAGGDQETQYF. The CDR3 DNA sequence: TGCGCCAGCAGCCGTTTAGCGGGGGGAGACCAAGAGACCCAGTACTTC.

This clonotype was observed at least ten times. This chain uses TRBV29-1 with TRBJ2-5; D might be TRBD1 or TRBD2, each matching 5 bases. The CDR3 covers 12 residues. Trimming pared 7 bases from V and 5 bases from J, leaving 14 bases between. Germline-derived CDR1 and CDR2 are SQVTM and ANQGSEA. CDR3 loop: CSGGLSGETQYF. CDR3 bases: TGCAGCGGTGGACTCTCAGGGGAGACCCAGTACTTC.

This clonotype appeared many times. V and J are TRBV7-9 and TRBJ2-7, with D uncertain. Trimming left V 1 base short and J 9 bases short, with 16 bases between. This CDR3 has 14 residues. Germline V gives CDR1 SEHNR, CDR2 FQNEAQ (reference sequence). The CDR3 sequence is CASSLEAGHHGQYF. In nucleotides, the CDR3 is TGTGCCAGCAGCTTAGAGGCAGGCCACCACGGGCAGTACTTC.

The table lists this clonotype with many counts. The chain couples TRBV6-2 or TRBV6-3 to TRBJ1-2; no clear D. This CDR3 spans 12 amino acids. The germline V and J ends were trimmed by 5 bases and 7 bases, with 11 bases remaining between them. The germline gives CDR1 MNHEY, CDR2 SVGEGT. The chain's CDR3 is CASSRQAVGYTF. The CDR3 DNA follows: TGTGCCAGCAGTCGGCAAGCCGTTGGCTACACCTTC.

This clonotype was counted many times. This chain uses TRBV5-5 with TRBJ1-3; 11 bases are shared with TRBD1. The V gene's germline CDR1 is SGHKS and CDR2 YYEKEE (reference sequence). V gave up 0 bases and J gave up 3 bases; unmatched junction bases: 2. The CDR3 contains 16 residues. CDR3 DNA sequence: TGTGCCAGCAGCTTGGCGGGACAGGGGGGTGGAAACACCATATATTTT. It translates to CASSLAGQGGGNTIYF.

This clonotype was counted ten times or more. V usage is TRBV12-3 or TRBV12-4 and J usage is TRBJ1-2; maybe TRBD1 (6 bases). V gave up 2 bases and J gave up 4 bases, with 11 bases separating them. This CDR3 has 14 residues. The CDR3 here is CASSLMDRIYGYTF. DNA of the CDR3: TGTGCCAGCAGTTTAATGGACAGAATCTATGGCTACACCTTC.

This clonotype was counted ten times or more. The rearrangement links TRBV11-3 to TRBJ2-5, with 10 positions matching TRBD2. The V segment lost 5 bases and the J segment 3 bases; nucleotides outside the gene matches: 6. Germline values: CDR1 SGHNT, CDR2 YENEEA. This CDR3 region has 15 residues. CDR3 nucleotides: TGTGCCAGCAGCCCTGGACTAGCGGACGAAGAGACCCAGTACTTC. Translation: CASSPGLADEETQYF.

This clonotype was recorded many times. V gene TRBV30 combines with J gene TRBJ2-3; 9 bases line up with TRBD2. CDR3 length: 14 residues. V shed 2 bases and J 4 bases; nucleotides not matched to a gene: 4. Germline lookup yields CDR1 GTSNPN and CDR2 SVGIG (reference sequence). The CDR3 loop reads CAWSRAGGSDTQYF. The CDR3 nucleotides read TGTGCCTGGAGTCGAGCGGGGGGATCAGATACGCAGTATTTT.

This chain connects TRBV5-8 to TRBJ2-6; D is ambiguous. Germline V gene sequence: CDR1 SGHTS, CDR2 YDEGEE. With 2 bases removed from V and 4 bases from J, the gap between germline ends came to 10 bases. The CDR3 is made up of 15 amino acids. CDR3 DNA: TGTGCCAGCAGCTTACTGGTTATCGGGGCCAACGTCCTGACTTTC. Its translation: CASSLLVIGANVLTF.

This clonotype was seen repeatedly, ten times or more. The V call is TRBV7-3, the J call TRBJ2-2; 9 bases are shared with TRBD1. This CDR3 has 17 residues. V trimming: 5 bases; J trimming: 3 bases; junction bases outside the gene matches: 10. CDR1 and CDR2 from the germline V gene are SGHTA and FQGTGA. The DNA of the CDR3 is TGTGCCAGCAGCACCTACGGGACAGGGAGTTACACCGGGGAGCTGTTTTTT. This encodes CASSTYGTGSYTGELFF.

This clonotype was recorded many times. The rearrangement uses TRBV25-1 and TRBJ2-1; D uncertain. Germline V gene data show CDR1 as MGHDK and CDR2 as SYGVNS. Deletions cut 6 bases from V and 2 bases from J, with 14 bases between. CDR3 size: 15 residues. The DNA of the CDR3 is TGTGCCAGCAGCCCATGGGCAGGCGCCTACAATGAGCAGTTCTTC. Amino acids: CASSPWAGAYNEQFF.

This clonotype was observed at least ten times. V is TRBV7-2 and J is TRBJ1-3; D is ambiguous. V was shortened by 5 bases and J by 0 bases, with 14 bases between the two germline ends. CDR1 is SGHTA, CDR2 FQGNSA, per germline. The CDR3 runs to 16 residues. The CDR3 region is CASSQNGRASGNTIYF. CDR3 in DNA: TGTGCCAGCAGCCAAAATGGCAGAGCCTCTGGAAACACCATATATTTT.

In this sample, this clonotype turned up many times. The J gene is TRBJ2-5, the V gene TRBV5-1, with D maybe TRBD1 (6 bases). The CDR3 extends over 15 amino acids. The germline V and J ends were trimmed by 4 bases and 4 bases, with 17 bases remaining between them. The V gene's germline CDR1 is SGHRS and CDR2 YFSETQ. As DNA, the CDR3 is TGCGCCAGCAGCCCCACTCTGGGGGCCGGAGAGACCCAGTACTTC. Its protein product is CASSPTLGAGETQYF.

Many counts were recorded for this clonotype. This chain uses TRBV10-1 with TRBJ2-1, with 12 bases that match TRBD2. Trimming at V came to 2 bases and at J to 4 bases, leaving 0 bases not matched to a gene. This CDR3 is built from 15 residues. The V gene's germline CDR1 is WNHNN and CDR2 SYGVQD (reference sequence). CDR3 sequence: CASSEGTSGYNEQFF. The CDR3 region has the DNA TGCGCCAGCAGTGAGGGGACTAGCGGGTACAATGAGCAGTTCTTC.

The sample holds many counts of this clonotype. The rearrangement links TRBV27 to TRBJ2-3; a weak D match, TRBD1 (6 bases). The germline gives CDR1 MNHEY, CDR2 SMNVEV (reference sequence). Trimming pared 2 bases from V and 6 bases from J, leaving 21 bases between. This CDR3 has 17 residues. For the CDR3, the DNA is TGTGCCAGCAGTTTAATGGCCCCCCACTCAGGGGCGGATACGCAGTATTTT. Translating gives CASSLMAPHSGADTQYF.

This clonotype was recorded many times. CDR3 DNA: TGTGCCAGCACCCTGAGTGAGAACACTGAAGCTTTCTTT. Translation: CASTLSENTEAFF. This chain links TRBV2 with TRBJ1-1; no clear D gene. The V end lost 7 bases, the J end lost 1 base, and 10 bases lay between the germline ends. The CDR3 spans 13 residues. The germline V gene has CDR1 SNHLY and CDR2 FYNNEI. Full variable domain (missing parts from reference TRBV2 and TRBJ1-1): EPEVTQTPSHQVTQMGQEVILRCVPISNHLYFYWYRQILGQKVEFLVSFYNNEISEKSEIFDDQFSVERPDGSNFTLKIRSTKLEDSAMYFCASTLSENTEAFFGQGTRLTVV.

There are many counts of this clonotype. CDR3 protein: CATSRDRGDLLEQYV. CDR3 sequence (DNA): TGTGCCACCAGCAGAGATCGGGGGGACCTTCTCGAGCAGTACGTC. This chain joins TRBV15 and TRBJ2-7; the match to TRBD2 covers 7 bases. With 0 bases clipped from V and 6 bases from J, the junction kept 8 bases outside the gene matches. The length of the CDR3 is 15 residues. Germline V gene sequence: CDR1 LNHNV, CDR2 YYDKDF (reference sequence).

This clonotype was found many times. The chain employs TRBV7-3 and TRBJ2-1; a weak D match, TRBD1 (5 bases). Germline-derived CDR1 and CDR2 are SGHTA and FQGTGA. This CDR3 contains 16 residues. Trimming pared 5 bases from V and 2 bases from J, leaving 16 bases between. For the CDR3, the DNA is TGTGCCAGCAGCCCCAGGGTAGCATTAACCTACAATGAGCAGTTCTTC. It codes for CASSPRVALTYNEQFF.

In this sample, this clonotype turned up many times. This chain links TRBV7-3 with TRBJ2-2; either TRBD1 or TRBD2 may supply D (6 bases each). Trimming pared 5 bases from V and 6 bases from J, leaving 19 bases between. The CDR3 loop spans 16 amino acids. The germline gives CDR1 SGHTA, CDR2 FQGTGA. In DNA, the CDR3 is TGTGCCAGCAGCAAATCGTGGAGGGGGGACGCCGGGGAGCTGTTTTTT. Amino acids: CASSKSWRGDAGELFF.

This clonotype appeared many times. J is TRBJ2-5 and V is TRBV3-1; TRBD2 aligns across 10 bases. Germline loops: CDR1 LGHDT, CDR2 YNNKEL (reference sequence). The CDR3 contains 15 residues. The V and J ends lost 5 bases and 2 bases, in that order; junction bases with no gene match: 5. This CDR3 is CASSNLLAGQETQYF. The CDR3 region has the DNA TGTGCCAGCAGCAACTTACTAGCGGGGCAAGAGACCCAGTACTTC.

The sample holds many counts of this clonotype. This chain uses TRBV5-1 with TRBJ2-6, with D possibly TRBD2 on 6 matching bases. V lost 5 bases and J 4 bases, leaving 13 bases between the germline ends. Germline lookup yields CDR1 SGHRS and CDR2 YFSETQ. The CDR3 extends over 15 amino acids. The CDR3 protein is CASRRGVRGANVLTF. CDR3 bases: TGCGCCAGCAGGCGGGGAGTAAGAGGGGCCAACGTCCTGACTTTC.

This clonotype came up many times. The V and J genes are TRBV7-2 and TRBJ2-1; weak D call: TRBD2 (6 bases). V gave up 7 bases and J gave up 4 bases, with 20 bases separating them. Per germline, CDR1 SGHTA and CDR2 FQGNSA. The CDR3 length is 16 residues. The CDR3 protein is CASNPRARGRYNEQFF. The CDR3 DNA is TGTGCCAGCAACCCTCGGGCGCGGGGTCGGTACAATGAGCAGTTCTTC.

This clonotype was counted at least ten times. This rearrangement joins TRBV20-1 to TRBJ1-1; tentative D call: TRBD1 (6 bases). Trimming shortened V by 5 bases and J by 1 base, and 11 bases separated the two germline ends. The germline gives CDR1 DFQATT, CDR2 SNEGSKA (reference sequence). The CDR3 runs to 13 residues. CDR3 region: CSAVTTGNTEAFF. CDR3 nucleotides: TGCAGTGCTGTAACGACAGGGAACACTGAAGCTTTCTTT.

This clonotype has a handful of counts. J is TRBJ1-1 and V is TRBV19; D ambiguous. Deletions cut 4 bases from V and 1 base from J, with 10 bases between. In germline, CDR1 is LNHDA, CDR2 SQIVND (reference sequence). The CDR3 covers 14 residues. The CDR3, as DNA: TGTGCCAGTAGTAGTTGGACCAAGAACACTGAAGCTTTCTTT. Translated: CASSSWTKNTEAFF. The variable domain in full, with the rest retrieved from reference TRBV19 and TRBJ1-1, is DGGITQSPKYLFRKEGQNVTLSCEQNLNHDAMYWYRQDPGQGLRLIYYSQIVNDFQKGDIAEGYSVSREKKESFPLTVTSAQKNPTAFYLCASSSWTKNTEAFFGQGTRLTVV.